The entry that follows covers one TCR beta chain sequence. In the authors' methods: Amplification of reference gene primers provided the estimated nucleated cell counts. Using immunoSEQ multiplex PCR, the repertoire was profiled, and TCRdb retains in-frame clones only, with some absent. V and J calls and clone size are copied from that table; D and trimming were computed from the DNA. The repertoire consists of 220,000 or so clones, with 65% to 85% occurring once and the leading ten covering 5.5% to 7.5%. Enrollees, about 18 to 89 years old, lived in about two dozen US areas. Clinical history reported by participants formed the basis on which cohorts were assigned. The data are from a study of blood T cell repertoires in COVID-19. The CDR3 is 15 amino acids. Trimming took 8 bases from V and 3 from J; bases not matched to a gene: 7. In germline, CDR1 is MDHEN, CDR2 SYDVKM.

The chain couples TRBV28 to TRBJ2-1, with 10 bases that match TRBD2. This sequence was found in a woman in her thirties or forties who had recovered from COVID-19. Sequencing input: PBMCs or T cells enriched from blood (not recorded which). The DNA of the CDR3 is TGTGCCAGCGATCGAGCGGGAGGGAACTACAATGAGCAGTTCTTC. This encodes CASDRAGGNYNEQFF.